This T cell receptor (beta chain) appears in the sequencing data of a study of type 1 regulatory T cells. For the study at large: This in vitro CD4 product, T-allo10, is enriched for Tr1 cells and alloantigen-specific. Study results and limitations: Type 1 regulatory T cells had a more restricted TCR repertoire than non-type 1 regulatory T cells.

In germline, CDR1 is MNHEY, CDR2 SVGAGI. V lost 0 bases, J lost 7 bases, and 12 bases lay in between. The CDR3 totals 14 residues. TCRdb analysed the reads with MiXCR anew, one entry per CDR3 protein. The table includes around 64,000 distinct CDR3 sequences, less than 25% detected once. Notes on this clonotype: Its antigen is as yet unknown.

The sequence came from a human donor in good health. Material: cultured type 1 regulatory T (Tr1) cells, either the whole culture or a sorted fraction (not recorded which). The V gene is TRBV6-5, the J gene TRBJ2-5; possible D gene TRBD2, 5 bases. The CDR3, as DNA: TGTGCCAGCAGTTACTCGAAGGACTCCTTGACCCAGTACTTC. Translating gives CASSYSKDSLTQYF.